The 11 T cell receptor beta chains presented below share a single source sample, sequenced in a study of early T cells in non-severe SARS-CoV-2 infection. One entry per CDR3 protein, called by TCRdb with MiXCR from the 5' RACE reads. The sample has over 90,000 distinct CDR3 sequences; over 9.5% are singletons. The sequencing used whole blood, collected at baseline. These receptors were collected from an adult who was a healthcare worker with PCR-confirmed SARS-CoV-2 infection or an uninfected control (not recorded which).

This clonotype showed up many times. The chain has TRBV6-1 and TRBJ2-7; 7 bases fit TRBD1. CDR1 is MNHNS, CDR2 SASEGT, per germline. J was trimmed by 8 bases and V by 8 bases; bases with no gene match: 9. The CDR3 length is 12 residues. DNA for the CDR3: TGTGCCAGCGGCGACAGACAGGGCAAGCAGTACTTC. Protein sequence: CASGDRQGKQYF.

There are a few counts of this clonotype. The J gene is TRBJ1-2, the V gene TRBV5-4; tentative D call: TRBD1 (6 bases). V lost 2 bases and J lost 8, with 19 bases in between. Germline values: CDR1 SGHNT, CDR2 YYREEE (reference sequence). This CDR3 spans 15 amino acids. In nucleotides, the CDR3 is TGTGCCAGCAGCTTATATAACGACAGGACGGGAGGCTACACCTTC. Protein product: CASSLYNDRTGGYTF.

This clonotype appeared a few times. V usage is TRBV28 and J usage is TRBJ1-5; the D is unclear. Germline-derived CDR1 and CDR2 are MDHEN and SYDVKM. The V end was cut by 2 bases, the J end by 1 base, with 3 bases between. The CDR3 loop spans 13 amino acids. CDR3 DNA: TGTGCCAGCAGTTTAATGAGCAATCAGCCCCAGCATTTT. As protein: CASSLMSNQPQHF.

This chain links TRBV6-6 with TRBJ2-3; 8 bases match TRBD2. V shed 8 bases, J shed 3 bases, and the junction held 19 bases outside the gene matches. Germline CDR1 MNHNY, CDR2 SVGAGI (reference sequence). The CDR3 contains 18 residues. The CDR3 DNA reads TGTGCCAGCCTAAACAGGGCGGCGGGGGGAACGGGAACAGATACGCAGTATTTT. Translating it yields CASLNRAAGGTGTDTQYF.

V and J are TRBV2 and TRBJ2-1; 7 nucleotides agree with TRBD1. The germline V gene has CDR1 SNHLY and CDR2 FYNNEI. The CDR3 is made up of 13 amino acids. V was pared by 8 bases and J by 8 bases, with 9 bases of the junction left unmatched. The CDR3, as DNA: TGTGCCAGCGATCGGACAGGCCTCGATGAGCAGTTCTTC. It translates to CASDRTGLDEQFF. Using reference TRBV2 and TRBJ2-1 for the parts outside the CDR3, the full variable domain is EPEVTQTPSHQVTQMGQEVILRCVPISNHLYFYWYRQILGQKVEFLVSFYNNEISEKSEIFDDQFSVERPDGSNFTLKIRSTKLEDSAMYFCASDRTGLDEQFFGPGTRLTVL.

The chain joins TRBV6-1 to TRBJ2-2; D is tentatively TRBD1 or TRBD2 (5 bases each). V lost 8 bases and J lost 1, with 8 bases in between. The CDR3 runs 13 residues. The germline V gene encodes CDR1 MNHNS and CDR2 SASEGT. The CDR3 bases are TGTGCCAGCGGGACGGAGAACACCGGGGAGCTGTTTTTT. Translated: CASGTENTGELFF.

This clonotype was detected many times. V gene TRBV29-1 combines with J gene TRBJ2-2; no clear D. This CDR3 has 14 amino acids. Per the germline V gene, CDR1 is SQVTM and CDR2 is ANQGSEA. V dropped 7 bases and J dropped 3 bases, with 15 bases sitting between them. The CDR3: CSASLRLYTGELFF. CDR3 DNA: TGCAGCGCTTCCCTCCGGCTGTACACCGGGGAGCTGTTTTTT.

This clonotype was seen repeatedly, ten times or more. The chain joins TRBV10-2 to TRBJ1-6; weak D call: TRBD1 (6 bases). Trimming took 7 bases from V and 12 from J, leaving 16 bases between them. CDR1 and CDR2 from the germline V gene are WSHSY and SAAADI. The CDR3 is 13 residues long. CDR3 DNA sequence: TGCGCCAGCACCAGGTCGACAGGTCTACCCCTCCACTTT. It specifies CASTRSTGLPLHF.

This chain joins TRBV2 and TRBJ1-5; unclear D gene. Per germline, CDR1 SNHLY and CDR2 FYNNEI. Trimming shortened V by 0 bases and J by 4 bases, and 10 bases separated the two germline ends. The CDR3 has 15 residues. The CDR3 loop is CASSEAGRRNQPQHF. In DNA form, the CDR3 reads TGTGCCAGCAGTGAAGCGGGGAGACGTAATCAGCCCCAGCATTTT.

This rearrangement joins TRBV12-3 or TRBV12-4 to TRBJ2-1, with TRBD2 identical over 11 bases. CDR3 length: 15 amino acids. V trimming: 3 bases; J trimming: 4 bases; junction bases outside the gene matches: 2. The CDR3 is CASSLRTSGYNEQFF. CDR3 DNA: TGTGCCAGCAGTTTGAGGACTAGCGGGTACAATGAGCAGTTCTTC.

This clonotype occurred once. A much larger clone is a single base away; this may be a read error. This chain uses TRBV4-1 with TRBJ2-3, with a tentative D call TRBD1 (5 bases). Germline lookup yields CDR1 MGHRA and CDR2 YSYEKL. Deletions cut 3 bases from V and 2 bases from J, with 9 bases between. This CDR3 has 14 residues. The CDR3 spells CASSQTDNTDTQYF. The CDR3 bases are TGCGCCAGCAGCCAGACAGATAACACAGATACGCAGTATTTT.